This entry concerns a single T cell receptor beta chain. The data originate from a study of blood T cell repertoires in COVID-19. Losses at the gene ends were 6 bases for V and 1 base for J; bases not matched to a gene: 11. CDR1 MNHNS and CDR2 SASEGT come from the germline V gene. This CDR3 is 16 amino acids long. Method: immunoSEQ multiplex PCR; TCRdb's copy keeps in-frame clones and lacks some. This sample has 150,000 or so clones, with 84% found just once. J is TRBJ1-1 and V is TRBV6-1; 7 bases are a match to TRBD1. This receptor was obtained from a man younger than 35 with active or convalescent COVID-19. The sample was peripheral blood. CDR3: CASSELQGRGNTEAFF. CDR3 bases: TGTGCCAGCAGCGAATTACAGGGGCGTGGGAACACTGAAGCTTTCTTT.